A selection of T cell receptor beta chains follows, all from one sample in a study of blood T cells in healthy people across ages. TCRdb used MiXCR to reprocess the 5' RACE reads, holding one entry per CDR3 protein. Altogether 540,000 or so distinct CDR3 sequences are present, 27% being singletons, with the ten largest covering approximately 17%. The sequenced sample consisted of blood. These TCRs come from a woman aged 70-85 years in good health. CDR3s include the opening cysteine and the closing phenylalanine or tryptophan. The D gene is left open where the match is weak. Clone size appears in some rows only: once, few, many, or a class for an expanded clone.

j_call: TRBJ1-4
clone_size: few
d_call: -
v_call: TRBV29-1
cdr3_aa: CSVEDSGAGEKLFF
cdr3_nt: TGCAGCGTTGAAGACTCGGGGGCTGGGGAAAAACTGTTTTTT

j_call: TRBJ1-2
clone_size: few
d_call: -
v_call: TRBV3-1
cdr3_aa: CASSQFEGANGYTF
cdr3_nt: TGTGCCAGCAGCCAGTTCGAAGGGGCAAACGGCTACACCTTC

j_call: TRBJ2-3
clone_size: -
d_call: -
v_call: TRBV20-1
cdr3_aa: CSARDRKGQTRPDTQYF
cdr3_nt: TGCAGTGCTAGAGATAGAAAGGGGCAGACTAGACCAGATACGCAGTATTTT

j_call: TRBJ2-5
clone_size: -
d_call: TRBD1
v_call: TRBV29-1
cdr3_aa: CSASQTGVQETQYF
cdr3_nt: TGCAGCGCGAGCCAAACAGGGGTACAAGAGACCCAGTACTTC

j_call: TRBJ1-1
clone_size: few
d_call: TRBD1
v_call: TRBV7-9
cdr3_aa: CASSFQTGEAFF
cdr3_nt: TGTGCCAGCAGCTTTCAGACAGGGGAAGCTTTCTTT

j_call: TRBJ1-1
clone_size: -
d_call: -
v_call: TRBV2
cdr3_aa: CASSYQTEAFF
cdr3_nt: TGTGCCAGCAGTTATCAGACTGAAGCTTTCTTT

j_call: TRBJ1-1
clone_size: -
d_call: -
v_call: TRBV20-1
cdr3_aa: CSPYKRANTEAFF
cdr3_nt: TGCAGTCCATATAAGAGGGCAAACACTGAAGCTTTCTTT

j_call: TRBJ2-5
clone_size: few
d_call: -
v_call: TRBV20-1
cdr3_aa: CSARGLRGQETQYF
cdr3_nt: TGCAGTGCTAGAGGTCTGCGGGGCCAAGAGACCCAGTACTTC

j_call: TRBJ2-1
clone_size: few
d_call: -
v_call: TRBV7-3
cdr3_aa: CASSYSGYNEQFF
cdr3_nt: TGTGCCAGCAGCTACAGCGGGTACAATGAGCAGTTCTTC

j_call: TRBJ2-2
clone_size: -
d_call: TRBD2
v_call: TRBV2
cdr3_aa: CASKMTSYNTGELLF
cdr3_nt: TGTGCCAGCAAGATGACTAGCTATAACACCGGGGAGCTGCTTTTT

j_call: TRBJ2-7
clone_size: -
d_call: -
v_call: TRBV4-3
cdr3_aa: CASSHGLLYEQYF
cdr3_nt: TGCGCCAGCAGCCACGGACTTCTGTACGAGCAGTACTTC

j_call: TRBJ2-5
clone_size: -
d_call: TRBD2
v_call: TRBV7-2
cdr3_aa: CASSLAPSGGPGETQYF
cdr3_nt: TGTGCCAGCAGCTTAGCCCCTAGCGGGGGGCCGGGGGAGACCCAGTACTTC

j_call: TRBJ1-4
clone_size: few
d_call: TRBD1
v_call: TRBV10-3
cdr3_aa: CAISEGDSWNEKLFF
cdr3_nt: TGTGCCATCAGTGAGGGGGACAGTTGGAATGAAAAACTGTTTTTT

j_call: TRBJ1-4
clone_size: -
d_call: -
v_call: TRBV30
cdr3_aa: CAWNRQGFTNEKLFF
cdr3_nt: TGTGCCTGGAATCGGCAGGGGTTCACTAATGAAAAACTGTTTTTT

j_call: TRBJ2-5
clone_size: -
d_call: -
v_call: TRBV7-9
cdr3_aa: CASSLARAGGSTQYF
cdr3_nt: TGTGCCAGCAGCTTAGCGAGGGCAGGAGGATCGACCCAGTACTTC

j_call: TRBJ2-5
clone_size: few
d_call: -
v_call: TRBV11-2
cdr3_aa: CASSLIRGTASETQYF
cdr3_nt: TGTGCCAGCAGCTTAATTCGTGGGACGGCCTCGGAGACCCAGTACTTC

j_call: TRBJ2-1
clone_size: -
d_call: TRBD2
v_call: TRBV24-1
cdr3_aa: CATSGRGGTIEQFF
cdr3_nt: TGTGCCACCAGTGGGCGGGGGGGCACGATTGAGCAGTTCTTC

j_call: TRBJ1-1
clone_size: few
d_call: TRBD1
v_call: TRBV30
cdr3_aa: CAWDSGGRRTEAFF
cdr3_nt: TGTGCCTGGGATTCAGGGGGACGGCGAACTGAAGCTTTCTTT

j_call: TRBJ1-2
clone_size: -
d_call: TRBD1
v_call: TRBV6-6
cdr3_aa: CASRSNRGGYYGYTF
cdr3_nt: TGTGCCAGCAGGAGCAACAGGGGCGGCTACTATGGCTACACCTTC

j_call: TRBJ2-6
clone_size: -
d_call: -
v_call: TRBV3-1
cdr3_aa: CASSQDSSASGANVLTF
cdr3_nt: TGTGCCAGCAGCCAAGACAGTTCAGCCTCTGGGGCCAACGTCCTGACTTTC

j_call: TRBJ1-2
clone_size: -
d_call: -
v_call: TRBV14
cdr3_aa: CASSQDVAYGYTF
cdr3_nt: TGTGCCAGCAGCCAAGATGTGGCGTATGGCTACACCTTC

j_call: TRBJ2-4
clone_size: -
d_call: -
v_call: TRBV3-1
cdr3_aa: CASSQPGITNIQYF
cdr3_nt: TGTGCCAGCAGCCAACCGGGAATAACGAACATTCAGTACTTC

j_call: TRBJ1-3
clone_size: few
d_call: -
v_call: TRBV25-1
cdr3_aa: CASSEISSGNTIYF
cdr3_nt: TGTGCCAGCAGTGAAATTAGCTCTGGAAACACCATATATTTT

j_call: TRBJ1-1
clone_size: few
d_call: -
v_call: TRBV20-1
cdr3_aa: CSAPSQGETEAFF
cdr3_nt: TGCAGTGCTCCCTCTCAGGGTGAAACTGAAGCTTTCTTT

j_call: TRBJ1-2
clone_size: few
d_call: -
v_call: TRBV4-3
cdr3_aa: CASSPAGGGSNYGYTF
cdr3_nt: TGCGCCAGCAGCCCGGCTGGGGGGGGTTCTAACTATGGCTACACCTTC

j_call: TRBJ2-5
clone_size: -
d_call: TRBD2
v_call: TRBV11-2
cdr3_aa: CASSLKRGGRETQYF
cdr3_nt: TGTGCCAGCAGCTTAAAGCGGGGTGGCCGTGAGACCCAGTACTTC